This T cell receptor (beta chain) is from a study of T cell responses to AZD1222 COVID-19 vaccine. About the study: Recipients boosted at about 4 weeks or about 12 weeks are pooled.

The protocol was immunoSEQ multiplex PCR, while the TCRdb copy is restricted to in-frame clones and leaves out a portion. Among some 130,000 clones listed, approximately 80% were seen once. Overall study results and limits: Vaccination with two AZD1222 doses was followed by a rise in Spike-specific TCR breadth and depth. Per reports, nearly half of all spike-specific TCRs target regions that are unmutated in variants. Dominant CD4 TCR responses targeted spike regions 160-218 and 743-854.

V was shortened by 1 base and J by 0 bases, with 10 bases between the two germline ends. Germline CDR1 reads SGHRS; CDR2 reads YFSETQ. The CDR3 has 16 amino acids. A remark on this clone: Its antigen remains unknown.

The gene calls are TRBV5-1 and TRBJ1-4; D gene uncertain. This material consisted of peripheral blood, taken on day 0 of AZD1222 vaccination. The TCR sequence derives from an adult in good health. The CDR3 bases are TGCGCCAGCAGCTTGCTGGGTGGGTCAACTAATGAAAAACTGTTTTTT. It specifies CASSLLGGSTNEKLFF.